The clone carrying this T cell receptor (beta chain) was seen a handful of times. This sample was taken from a study of early T cells in non-severe SARS-CoV-2 infection. Each cDNA molecule carried a unique molecular identifier. TCRdb fed the 5' RACE reads into MiXCR, producing one record per CDR3 protein. The sample lists about 33,000 distinct CDR3 sequences, around 7% seen once, with under 5% in the top ten. The CDR3 is made up of 17 amino acids. V trimming: 4 bases; J trimming: 2 bases; junction bases outside the gene matches: 12. The germline gives CDR1 MNHEY, CDR2 SMNVEV (reference sequence). The sample taken for sequencing was whole blood. This receptor was identified in an adult who was a healthcare worker with PCR-confirmed SARS-CoV-2 infection or an uninfected control (not recorded which). The chain combines TRBV27 with TRBJ2-3; TRBD2 aligns across 7 bases. The CDR3 is CASSWEGRDYFTDTQYF. The CDR3, as DNA: TGTGCCAGCAGTTGGGAAGGCCGGGACTACTTCACAGATACGCAGTATTTT.